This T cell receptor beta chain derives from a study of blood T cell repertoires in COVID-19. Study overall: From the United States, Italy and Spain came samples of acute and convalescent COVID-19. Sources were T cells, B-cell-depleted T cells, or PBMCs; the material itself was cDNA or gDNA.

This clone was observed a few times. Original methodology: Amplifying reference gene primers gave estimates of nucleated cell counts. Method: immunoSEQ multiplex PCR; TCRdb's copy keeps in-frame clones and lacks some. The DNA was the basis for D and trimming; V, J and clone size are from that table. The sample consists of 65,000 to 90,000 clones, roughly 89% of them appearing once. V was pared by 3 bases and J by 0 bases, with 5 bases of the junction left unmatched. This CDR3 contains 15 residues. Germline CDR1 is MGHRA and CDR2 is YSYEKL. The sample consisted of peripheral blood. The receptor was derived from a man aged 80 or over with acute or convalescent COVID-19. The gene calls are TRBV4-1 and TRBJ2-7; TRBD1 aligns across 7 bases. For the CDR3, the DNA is TGCGCCAGCAGCCAGAACAGGGGTTCCTCCTACGAGCAGTACTTC. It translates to CASSQNRGSSYEQYF.